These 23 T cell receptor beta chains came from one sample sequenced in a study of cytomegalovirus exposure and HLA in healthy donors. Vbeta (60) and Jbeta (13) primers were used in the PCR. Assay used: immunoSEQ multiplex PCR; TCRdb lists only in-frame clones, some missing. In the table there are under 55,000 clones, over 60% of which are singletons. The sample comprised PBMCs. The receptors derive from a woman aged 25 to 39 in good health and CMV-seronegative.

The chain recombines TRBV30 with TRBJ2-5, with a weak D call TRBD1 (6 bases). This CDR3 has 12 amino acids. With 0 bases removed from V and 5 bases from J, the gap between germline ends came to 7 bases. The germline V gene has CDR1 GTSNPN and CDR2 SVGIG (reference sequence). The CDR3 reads CAWSVTGETQYF. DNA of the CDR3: TGTGCCTGGAGTGTAACAGGGGAGACCCAGTACTTC. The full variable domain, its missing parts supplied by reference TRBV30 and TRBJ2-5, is SQTIHQWPATLVQPVGSPLSLECTVEGTSNPNLYWYRQAAGRGLQLLFYSVGIGQISSEVPQNLSASRPQDRQFILSSKKLLLSDSGFYLCAWSVTGETQYFGPGTRLLVL.

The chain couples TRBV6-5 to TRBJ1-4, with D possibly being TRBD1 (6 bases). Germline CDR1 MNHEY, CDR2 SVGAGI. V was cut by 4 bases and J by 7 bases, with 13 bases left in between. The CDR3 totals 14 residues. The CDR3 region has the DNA TGTGCCAGCAGTTCAGGGGTTCTGAGTGAAAAACTGTTTTTT. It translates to CASSSGVLSEKLFF.

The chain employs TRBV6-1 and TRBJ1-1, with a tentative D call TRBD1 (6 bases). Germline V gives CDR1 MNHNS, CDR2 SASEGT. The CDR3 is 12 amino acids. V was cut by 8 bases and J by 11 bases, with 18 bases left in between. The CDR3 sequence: CASGHRERDAFF. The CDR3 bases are TGTGCCAGCGGGCACAGGGAAAGAGACGCTTTCTTT.

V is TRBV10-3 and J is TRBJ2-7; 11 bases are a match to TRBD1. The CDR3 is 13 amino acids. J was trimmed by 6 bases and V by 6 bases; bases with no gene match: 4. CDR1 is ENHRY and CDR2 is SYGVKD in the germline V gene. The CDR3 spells CAIRDRGQSEQYF. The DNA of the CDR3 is TGTGCCATCAGGGACAGGGGGCAGAGCGAGCAGTACTTC.

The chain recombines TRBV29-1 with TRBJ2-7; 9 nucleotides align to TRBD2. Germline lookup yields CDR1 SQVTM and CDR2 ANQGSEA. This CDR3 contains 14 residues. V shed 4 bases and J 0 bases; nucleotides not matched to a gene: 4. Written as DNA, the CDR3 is TGCAGCGTTGGGTTAGCGGGAGCCTCCTACGAGCAGTACTTC. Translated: CSVGLAGASYEQYF.

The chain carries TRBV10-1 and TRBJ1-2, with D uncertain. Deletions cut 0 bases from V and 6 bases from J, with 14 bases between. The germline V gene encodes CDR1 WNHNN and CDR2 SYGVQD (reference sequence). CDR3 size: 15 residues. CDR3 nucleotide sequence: TGCGCCAGCAGTGAGTCGAAATCGGCGGCGAATGGCTACACCTTC. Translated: CASSESKSAANGYTF.

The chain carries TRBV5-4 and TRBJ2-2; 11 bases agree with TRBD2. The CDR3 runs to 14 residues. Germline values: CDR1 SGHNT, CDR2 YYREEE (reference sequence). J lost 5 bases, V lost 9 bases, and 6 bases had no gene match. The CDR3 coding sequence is TGTGCCATCCATAGCGGGGGGGTAACCGGGGAGCTGTTTTTT. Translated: CAIHSGGVTGELFF.

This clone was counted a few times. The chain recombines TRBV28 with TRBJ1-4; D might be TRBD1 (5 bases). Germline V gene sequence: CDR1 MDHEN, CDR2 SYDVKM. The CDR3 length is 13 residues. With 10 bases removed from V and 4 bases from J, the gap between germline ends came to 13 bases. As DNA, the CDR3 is TGTGCCACCGGGGGGGTCGTTAATGAAAAACTGTTTTTT. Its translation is CATGGVVNEKLFF.

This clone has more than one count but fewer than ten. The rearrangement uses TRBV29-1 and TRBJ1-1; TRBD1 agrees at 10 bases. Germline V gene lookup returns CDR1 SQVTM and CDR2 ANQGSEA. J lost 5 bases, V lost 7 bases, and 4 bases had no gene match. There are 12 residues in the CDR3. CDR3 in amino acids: CSGGQGKTEAFF. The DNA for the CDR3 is TGCAGCGGGGGACAGGGGAAAACTGAAGCTTTCTTT.

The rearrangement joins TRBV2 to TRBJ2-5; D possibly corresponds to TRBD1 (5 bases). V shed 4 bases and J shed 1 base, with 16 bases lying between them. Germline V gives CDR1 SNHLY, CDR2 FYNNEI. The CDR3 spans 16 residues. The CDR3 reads CASSGGTQGFQETQYF. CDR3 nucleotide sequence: TGTGCCAGCAGTGGGGGCACCCAGGGCTTCCAAGAGACCCAGTACTTC.

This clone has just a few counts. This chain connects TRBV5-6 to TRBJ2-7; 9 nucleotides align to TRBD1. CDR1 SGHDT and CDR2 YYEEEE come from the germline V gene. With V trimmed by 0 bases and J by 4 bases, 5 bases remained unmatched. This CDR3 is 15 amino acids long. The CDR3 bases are TGTGCCAGCAGCTTGGCCGGGACAGGGTCGTACGAGCAGTACTTC. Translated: CASSLAGTGSYEQYF.

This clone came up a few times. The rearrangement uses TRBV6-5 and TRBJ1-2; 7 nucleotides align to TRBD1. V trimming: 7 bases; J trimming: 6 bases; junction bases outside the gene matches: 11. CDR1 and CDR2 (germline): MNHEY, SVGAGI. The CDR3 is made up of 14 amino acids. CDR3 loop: CASTRQGGLDGYTF. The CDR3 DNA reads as TGTGCCAGCACCCGACAGGGTGGGTTAGATGGCTACACCTTC.

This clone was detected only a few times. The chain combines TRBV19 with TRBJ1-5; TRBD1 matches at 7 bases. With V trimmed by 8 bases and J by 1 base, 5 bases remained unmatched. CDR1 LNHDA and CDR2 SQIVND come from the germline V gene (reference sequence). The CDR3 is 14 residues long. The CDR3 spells CASSQGVSNQPQHF. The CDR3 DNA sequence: TGTGCCAGTTCTCAGGGGGTGAGCAATCAGCCCCAGCATTTT.

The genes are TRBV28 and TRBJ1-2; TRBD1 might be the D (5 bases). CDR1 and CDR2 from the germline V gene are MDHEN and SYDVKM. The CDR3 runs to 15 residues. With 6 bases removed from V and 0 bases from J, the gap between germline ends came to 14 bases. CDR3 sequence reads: CASRTTGATNYGYTF. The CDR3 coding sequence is TGTGCCAGCAGAACAACTGGGGCGACTAACTATGGCTACACCTTC.

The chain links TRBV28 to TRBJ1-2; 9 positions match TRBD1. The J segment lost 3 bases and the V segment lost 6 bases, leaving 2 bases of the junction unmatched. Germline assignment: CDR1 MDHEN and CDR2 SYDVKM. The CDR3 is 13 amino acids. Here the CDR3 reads CASSDRGYYGYTF. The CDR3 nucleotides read TGTGCCAGCAGCGACAGGGGGTACTATGGCTACACCTTC.

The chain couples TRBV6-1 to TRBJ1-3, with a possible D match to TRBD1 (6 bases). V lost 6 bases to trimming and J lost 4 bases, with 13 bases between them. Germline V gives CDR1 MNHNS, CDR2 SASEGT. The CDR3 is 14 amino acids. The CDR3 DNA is TGTGCCAGCAGGGCGATGACAGGCGGAAACACCATATATTTT. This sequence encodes CASRAMTGGNTIYF.

The CDR3 sequence: CASSLWAETQYF. The CDR3 nucleotides are TGTGCCAGCAGCTTATGGGCGGAGACCCAGTACTTC. The chain has TRBV7-9 and TRBJ2-5; D gene uncertain. The CDR3 totals 12 residues. The germline V gene encodes CDR1 SEHNR and CDR2 FQNEAQ (reference sequence). V was pared by 2 bases and J by 5 bases, with 6 bases between.

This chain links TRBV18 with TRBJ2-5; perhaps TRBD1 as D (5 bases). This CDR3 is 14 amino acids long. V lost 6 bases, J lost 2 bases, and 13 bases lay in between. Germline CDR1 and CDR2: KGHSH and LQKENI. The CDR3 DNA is TGTGCCAGCTCCCTTGGGGCAGGACAAGAGACCCAGTACTTC. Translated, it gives CASSLGAGQETQYF.

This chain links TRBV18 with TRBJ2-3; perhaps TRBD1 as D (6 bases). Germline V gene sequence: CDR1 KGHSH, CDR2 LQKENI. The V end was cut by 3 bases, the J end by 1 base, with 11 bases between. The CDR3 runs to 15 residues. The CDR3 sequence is CASSPLTGGTDTQYF. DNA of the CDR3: TGTGCCAGCTCACCTTTGACAGGAGGCACAGATACGCAGTATTTT.

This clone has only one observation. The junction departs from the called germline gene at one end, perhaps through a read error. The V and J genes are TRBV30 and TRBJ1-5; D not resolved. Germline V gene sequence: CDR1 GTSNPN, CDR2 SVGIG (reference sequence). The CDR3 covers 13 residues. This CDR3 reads CAWSIQRNEPQHF. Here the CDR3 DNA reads TGTGCCTGGAGTATCCAGCGCAATGAGCCCCAGCATTTT.

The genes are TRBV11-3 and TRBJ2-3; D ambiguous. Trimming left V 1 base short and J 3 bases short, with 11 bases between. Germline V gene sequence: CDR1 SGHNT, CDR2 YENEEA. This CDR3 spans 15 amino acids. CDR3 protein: CASSLGRNPTDTQYF. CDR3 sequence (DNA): TGTGCCAGCAGCTTAGGGCGGAATCCTACAGATACGCAGTATTTT.

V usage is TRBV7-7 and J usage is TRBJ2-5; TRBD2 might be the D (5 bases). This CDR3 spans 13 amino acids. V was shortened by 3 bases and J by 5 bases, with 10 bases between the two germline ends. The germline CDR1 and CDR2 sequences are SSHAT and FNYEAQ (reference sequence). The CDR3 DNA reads TGTGCCAGCAGCTTCGGACTCGCGGAGACCCAGTACTTC. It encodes CASSFGLAETQYF.

The CDR3 is CASSTLDRDTDTQYF. The CDR3 DNA follows: TGTGCCAGTAGTACCCTAGACAGAGACACAGATACGCAGTATTTT. V usage is TRBV19 and J usage is TRBJ2-3; a possible D gene is TRBD1 (5 bases). Germline V CDR1 and CDR2: LNHDA, SQIVND (reference sequence). V was pared by 4 bases and J by 2 bases, with 13 bases between. The CDR3 loop spans 15 amino acids.